These 13 T cell receptor beta chains share one sample of origin, sequenced in a study of response to subunit inactivated influenza vaccine. Each CDR3 protein gets one entry after TCRdb re-called the RT-PCR reads with MiXCR. The table records 500,000 to 600,000 distinct CDR3 sequences, about 10% of them present only once. Another study also made use of these data, one on T cells expressing NK-cell markers. That source reports: TCR beta cDNA was made by 5'RACE template switching with UMIs.

The sequencing used PBMCs from blood, collected on the day of vaccination. The receptors were gathered from a man in his fifties or sixties who received an inactivated influenza vaccine.

This clonotype was seen only a few times. The chain has TRBV6-1 and TRBJ1-5, with 8 positions matching TRBD1. Germline V CDR1 and CDR2: MNHNS, SASEGT. The CDR3 is 14 residues long. Trimming at V came to 6 bases and at J to 5 bases, leaving 6 bases not matched to a gene. In DNA, the CDR3 is TGTGCCAGCAGGGAAACAGGGGGTTATCAGCCCCAGCATTTT. It codes for CASRETGGYQPQHF.

CDR3 nucleotides: TGTGCCAGTAGTCACACAGGGGGCGGCCCCAACTATGGCTACACCTTC. Amino acid sequence: CASSHTGGGPNYGYTF. This chain joins TRBV19 and TRBJ1-2, with 9 bases matching TRBD1. V lost 5 bases to trimming and J lost 2 bases; unmatched junction nucleotides: 9. Per germline, CDR1 LNHDA and CDR2 SQIVND (reference sequence). This CDR3 has 16 residues.

There are many counts of this clonotype. The rearrangement joins TRBV5-1 to TRBJ2-5, with D unresolved. V shed 4 bases and J shed 5 bases, with 12 bases lying between them. Germline V CDR1 and CDR2: SGHRS, YFSETQ. This CDR3 spans 13 amino acids. The CDR3 nucleotides are TGCGCCAGCAGCCCCGGTGATGCTGAGACCCAGTACTTC. As protein: CASSPGDAETQYF. The full variable domain, its missing parts supplied by reference TRBV5-1 and TRBJ2-5, is KAGVTQTPRYLIKTRGQQVTLSCSPISGHRSVSWYQQTPGQGLQFLFEYFSETQRNKGNFPGRFSGRQFSNSRSEMNVSTLELGDSALYLCASSPGDAETQYFGPGTRLLVL.

The chain employs TRBV19 and TRBJ2-7; TRBD2 might be the D (6 bases). This CDR3 region has 14 residues. The ends were cut back, 7 bases at V and 5 bases at J, with 18 bases in the middle. Germline CDR1 LNHDA, CDR2 SQIVND (reference sequence). As DNA, the CDR3 is TGTGCCAGTAATGCCCAGTGGGGGGTCAACGAGCAGTACTTC. Translated, it gives CASNAQWGVNEQYF. Together with reference TRBV19 and TRBJ2-7, the CDR3 gives the full variable domain: DGGITQSPKYLFRKEGQNVTLSCEQNLNHDAMYWYRQDPGQGLRLIYYSQIVNDFQKGDIAEGYSVSREKKESFPLTVTSAQKNPTAFYLCASNAQWGVNEQYFGPGTRLTVT.

The rearrangement joins TRBV5-1 to TRBJ1-2; TRBD1 is a possible D gene (5 bases). This CDR3 has 17 residues. Trimming pared 0 bases from V and 0 bases from J, leaving 15 bases between. The germline CDR1 and CDR2 sequences are SGHRS and YFSETQ. In nucleotides, the CDR3 is TGCGCCAGCAGCTTGGCCGTAAACGGGGCCTCTAACTATGGCTACACCTTC. Translating it yields CASSLAVNGASNYGYTF.

Details on this clonotype: This may arise from a read error, as a much more abundant clone is one base away. The gene calls are TRBV7-9 and TRBJ2-7; 14 bases are shared with TRBD2. The CDR3 has 15 amino acids. Germline-derived CDR1 and CDR2 are SEHNR and FQNEAQ (reference sequence). CDR3 in amino acids: CASSLGTSGRYEHYF. The CDR3 nucleotides read TGTGCCAGCAGCTTAGGGACTAGCGGGAGGTACGAGCATTACTTC. The full variable domain, in which reference TRBV7-9 and TRBJ2-7 provide the parts outside the CDR3, is DTGVSQNPRHKITKRGQNVTFRCDPISEHNRLYWYRQTLGQGPEFLTYFQNEAQLEKSRLLSDRFSAERPKGSFSTLEIQRTEQGDSAMYLCASSLGTSGRYEHYFGPGTRLTVT.

This clonotype was recorded a few times. The rearrangement joins TRBV7-6 to TRBJ2-1, with D tentatively TRBD1 (5 bases). V gave up 3 bases and J gave up 6 bases, with 12 bases separating them. Germline V gene data show CDR1 as SGHVS and CDR2 as FNYEAQ. This CDR3 region has 14 residues. The CDR3 DNA reads TGTGCCAGCAGCTTGGAGACGCAGGGCAATGAGCAGTTCTTC. This translates into CASSLETQGNEQFF.

The chain links TRBV12-3 or TRBV12-4 to TRBJ1-1; D possibly corresponds to TRBD1 (5 bases). Trimming cost V 6 bases and J 11 bases, with 16 bases left between them. The CDR3 sequence is 12 residues long. The CDR3 loop reads CASRASIGVAFF. As DNA, the CDR3 is TGTGCCAGCAGAGCGTCGATAGGGGTCGCTTTCTTT.

A few counts support this clonotype. The chain links TRBV5-1 to TRBJ1-1, with unresolved D. Germline loops: CDR1 SGHRS, CDR2 YFSETQ. This CDR3 contains 16 residues. V lost 0 bases, J lost 0 bases, and 12 bases lay in between. In nucleotides, the CDR3 is TGCGCCAGCAGCTTGGGGCAGACCTACATGAACACTGAAGCTTTCTTT. Its translation: CASSLGQTYMNTEAFF. Using reference TRBV5-1 and TRBJ1-1 for the parts outside the CDR3, the full variable domain is KAGVTQTPRYLIKTRGQQVTLSCSPISGHRSVSWYQQTPGQGLQFLFEYFSETQRNKGNFPGRFSGRQFSNSRSEMNVSTLELGDSALYLCASSLGQTYMNTEAFFGQGTRLTVV.

This sequence joins TRBV4-1 and TRBJ2-6; D perhaps matches TRBD1 (6 bases). The V and J ends lost 4 bases and 2 bases respectively, with 21 bases between them. The CDR3 extends over 19 amino acids. Germline loops: CDR1 MGHRA, CDR2 YSYEKL. The DNA for the CDR3 is TGCGCCAGCAGCCGCGAAGCGGACAGAATCGTCCCTGGGGCCAACGTCCTGACTTTC. It yields the protein CASSREADRIVPGANVLTF.

V usage is TRBV5-1 and J usage is TRBJ2-7; D gene unclear. V was cut by 5 bases and J by 2 bases, with 11 bases left in between. The CDR3 length is 13 residues. CDR1 is SGHRS, CDR2 YFSETQ, per germline. CDR3 in DNA: TGCGCCAGCAGTAGTGGTCCTGCCTACGAGCAGTACTTC. It yields the protein CASSSGPAYEQYF.

This clonotype was counted only a few times. V is TRBV5-1 and J is TRBJ1-2; D unclear. The CDR3 is 15 residues long. V was pared by 0 bases and J by 0 bases, with 9 bases between. The germline gives CDR1 SGHRS, CDR2 YFSETQ. The CDR3, as DNA: TGCGCCAGCAGCTTGGAGGCCGGTACTAACTATGGCTACACCTTC. The encoded protein is CASSLEAGTNYGYTF.

This clonotype came up many times. The chain recombines TRBV13 with TRBJ2-7; D is perhaps TRBD1 or TRBD2 (5 bases each). The germline V and J ends were trimmed by 5 bases and 6 bases, with 8 bases remaining between them. Germline V lookup: CDR1 PRHDT, CDR2 FYEKMQ (reference sequence). This CDR3 has 11 residues. The CDR3 protein is CASSQRGEQYF. The CDR3 DNA follows: TGTGCCAGCAGCCAGAGGGGCGAGCAGTACTTC.